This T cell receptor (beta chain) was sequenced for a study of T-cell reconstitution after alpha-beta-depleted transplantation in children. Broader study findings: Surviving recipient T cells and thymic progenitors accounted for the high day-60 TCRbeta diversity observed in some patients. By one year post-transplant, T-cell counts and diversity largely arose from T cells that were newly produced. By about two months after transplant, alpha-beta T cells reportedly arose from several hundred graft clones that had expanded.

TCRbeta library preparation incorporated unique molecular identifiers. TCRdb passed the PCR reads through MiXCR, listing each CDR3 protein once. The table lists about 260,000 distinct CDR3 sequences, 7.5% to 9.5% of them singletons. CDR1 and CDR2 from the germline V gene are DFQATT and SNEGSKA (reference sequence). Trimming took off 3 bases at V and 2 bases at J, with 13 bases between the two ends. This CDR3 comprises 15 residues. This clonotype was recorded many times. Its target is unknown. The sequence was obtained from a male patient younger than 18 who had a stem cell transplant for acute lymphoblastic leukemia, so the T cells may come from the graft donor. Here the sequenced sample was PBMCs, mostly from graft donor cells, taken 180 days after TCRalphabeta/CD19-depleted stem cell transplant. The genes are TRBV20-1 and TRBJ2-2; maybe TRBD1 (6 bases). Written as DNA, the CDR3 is TGCAGTGCTAGGGCTCTGACAGGAAACACCGGGGAGCTGTTTTTT. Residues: CSARALTGNTGELFF.